The 18 T cell receptor beta chains presented below share a single source sample, sequenced in a study of blood T cell repertoires in COVID-19. Data came from immunoSEQ multiplex PCR; TCRdb stores just in-frame clones and leaves some out. The profile shows about 180,000 clones, around 80% of them singletons. The sample consisted of peripheral blood. Every receptor here comes from a woman aged 70-85 years with acute or convalescent COVID-19.

The chain carries TRBV28 and TRBJ2-5; possible D gene TRBD1, 7 bases. V was shortened by 6 bases and J by 3 bases, with 11 bases between the two germline ends. The CDR3 contains 13 residues. CDR1 is MDHEN, CDR2 SYDVKM, per germline. DNA for the CDR3: TGTGCCAGCAGCCCAGGGGGGAAAGAGACCCAGTACTTC. Amino acids: CASSPGGKETQYF.

This clone was counted a few times. In DNA, the CDR3 is TGTGCCAGTAGTATGGCCGTTGGGGGGAGCCTGCAAGAGACCCAGTACTTC. It translates to CASSMAVGGSLQETQYF. The chain recombines TRBV19 with TRBJ2-5, with D possibly TRBD2 on 6 matching bases. Trimming stripped 3 bases from V and 2 bases from J, with 19 bases between. Germline-derived CDR1 and CDR2 are LNHDA and SQIVND (reference sequence). The CDR3 has 17 amino acids.

The chain uses TRBV28 and TRBJ1-2; 8 bases align to TRBD1. V gave up 8 bases and J gave up 6 bases; unmatched junction bases: 8. The germline V gene encodes CDR1 MDHEN and CDR2 SYDVKM. The CDR3 is 13 residues long. The CDR3 bases are TGTGCCAGCCGACGACAGGGGAGGGATGGCTACACCTTC. Its protein product is CASRRQGRDGYTF.

This clone was observed a handful of times. The chain combines TRBV5-1 with TRBJ1-4, with TRBD1 identical over 7 bases. The CDR3 sequence is 14 residues long. The germline gives CDR1 SGHRS, CDR2 YFSETQ. The V segment lost 4 bases and the J segment 5 bases; nucleotides outside the gene matches: 5. The CDR3 reads CASSVGQRNEKLFF. DNA for the CDR3: TGCGCCAGCAGCGTGGGACAGAGAAATGAAAAACTGTTTTTT.

The chain combines TRBV20-1 with TRBJ2-2; 10 bases line up with TRBD1. V trimming: 3 bases; J trimming: 4 bases; junction bases outside the gene matches: 8. The CDR3 is made up of 16 amino acids. In germline, CDR1 is DFQATT, CDR2 SNEGSKA (reference sequence). CDR3 in amino acids: CSASKGQGVGTGELFF. In nucleotides, the CDR3 is TGCAGTGCTAGTAAAGGACAGGGGGTCGGCACCGGGGAGCTGTTTTTT.

The chain is built from TRBV3-1 (or the pseudogene TRBV3-2) and TRBJ2-2; possibly TRBD2 for D (5 bases). CDR3 size: 14 residues. Germline loops: CDR1 LGHDT, CDR2 YNNKEL (reference sequence). V was shortened by 5 bases and J by 6 bases, with 13 bases between the two germline ends. CDR3 nucleotides: TGTGCCAGCAGCTTCGGACTTCGTCCCGGGGAGCTGTTTTTT. Its translation is CASSFGLRPGELFF.

This clone appeared a single time. This chain joins TRBV4-1 and TRBJ1-4; no reliable D call. The CDR3 consists of 15 residues. Trimming stripped 3 bases from V and 0 bases from J, with 8 bases between. The germline gives CDR1 MGHRA, CDR2 YSYEKL. This CDR3 reads CASSHSDATNEKLFF. DNA for the CDR3: TGCGCCAGCAGCCATTCAGATGCAACTAATGAAAAACTGTTTTTT.

A few counts support this clone. This sequence joins TRBV18 and TRBJ2-2; TRBD2 matches 7 bases. CDR1 KGHSH and CDR2 LQKENI come from the germline V gene. The CDR3 length is 17 residues. Trimming removed 1 base from V and 4 bases from J; junction bases left unmatched: 9. CDR3 region: CASSPQVLARSTGELFF. CDR3 DNA sequence: TGTGCCAGCTCACCACAGGTACTAGCGCGTAGCACCGGGGAGCTGTTTTTT.

The chain carries TRBV28 and TRBJ1-2; maybe TRBD1 (5 bases). Trimming shortened V by 5 bases and J by 5 bases, and 15 bases separated the two germline ends. Germline loops: CDR1 MDHEN, CDR2 SYDVKM. The CDR3 spans 14 residues. CDR3 in amino acids: CASSRDFKAYGYTF. The CDR3, as DNA: TGTGCCAGCAGTAGGGACTTCAAGGCGTATGGCTACACCTTC.

This clone showed up just once. The chain combines TRBV4-3 with TRBJ2-1; D call uncertain. Trimming took off 3 bases at V and 10 bases at J, with 22 bases between the two ends. The CDR3 sequence is 16 residues long. Looked up from germline, CDR1 is LGHNA and CDR2 is YSLEER. The CDR3 loop is CASSQDIASRGAEQFF. For the CDR3, the DNA is TGCGCCAGCAGCCAGGATATAGCTTCAAGAGGCGCCGAGCAGTTCTTC.

This clone has a handful of counts. Other DNA sequences within the sample encode an identical CDR3. The gene calls are TRBV18 and TRBJ2-7, with 11 bases fitting TRBD1. Germline V gene sequence: CDR1 KGHSH, CDR2 LQKENI. The J segment lost 7 bases and the V segment lost 6 bases, leaving 8 bases of the junction unmatched. The CDR3 covers 14 residues. CDR3 sequence: CASSRGQGAGEQYF. Here the CDR3 DNA reads TGTGCCAGCTCCCGAGGACAGGGGGCCGGGGAGCAGTACTTC.

This clone was seen more than once but under ten times. This chain joins TRBV4-2 and TRBJ1-2; TRBD1 is a possible D gene (6 bases). There are 14 residues in the CDR3. V shed 0 bases and J shed 10 bases, with 15 bases lying between them. Germline CDR1 and CDR2: LGHNA and YNFKEQ. The CDR3 DNA is TGTGCCAGCAGCCAAGAGGTCGGACAGAGACACTACACCTTC. It codes for CASSQEVGQRHYTF.

This rearrangement joins TRBV5-1 to TRBJ1-1; TRBD1 matches at 8 bases. J was trimmed by 1 base and V by 6 bases; bases with no gene match: 5. CDR1 and CDR2 from the germline V gene are SGHRS and YFSETQ. CDR3 length equals 14 residues. The CDR3 reads CASTPGTGNTEAFF. For the CDR3, the DNA is TGCGCCAGCACCCCCGGGACAGGGAACACTGAAGCTTTCTTT.

The V and J genes are TRBV7-3 and TRBJ2-3; 8 nucleotides line up with TRBD2. The CDR3 has 17 residues. The germline gives CDR1 SGHTA, CDR2 FQGTGA. V shed 5 bases and J 1 base; nucleotides not matched to a gene: 11. CDR3 bases: TGTGCCAGCAGCCTCCCTTTAGCGGGGAAAGGCACAGATACGCAGTATTTT. It codes for CASSLPLAGKGTDTQYF.

This clone was picked up one time. CDR3 DNA sequence: TGTGCCAGCACCCAACTAGCGGCTCAAGAGACCCAGTACTTC. Encoded protein: CASTQLAAQETQYF. The chain couples TRBV6-6 to TRBJ2-5, with TRBD2 matching over 8 bases. This CDR3 spans 14 amino acids. Germline V gene lookup returns CDR1 MNHNY and CDR2 SVGAGI (reference sequence). Trimming cost V 7 bases and J 2 bases; bases outside gene matches: 6.

The rearrangement links TRBV9 to TRBJ2-5, with 10 bases fitting TRBD2. Per germline, CDR1 SGDLS and CDR2 YYNGEE. The CDR3 is 15 residues long. After removal of 3 bases from V and 3 bases from J, the junction contained 5 bases not matched to a gene. The DNA of the CDR3 is TGTGCCAGCAGCGCCCGGACTAGCGGTGAAGAGACCCAGTACTTC. This gives the protein CASSARTSGEETQYF.

The gene calls are TRBV10-3 and TRBJ2-1; 7 positions agree with TRBD2. Germline lookup yields CDR1 ENHRY and CDR2 SYGVKD. The junction had 8 bases not matched to a gene; V was cut back by 6 bases and J by 0 bases. CDR3 size: 16 residues. CDR3 in DNA: TGTGCCATCAGGGGATCTAGCGGTCTCTCCTACAATGAGCAGTTCTTC. It yields the protein CAIRGSSGLSYNEQFF.

The chain recombines TRBV7-8 with TRBJ2-7, with 9 bases fitting TRBD2. With V trimmed by 1 base and J by 0 bases, 10 bases remained unmatched. The CDR3 is 18 amino acids. The germline gives CDR1 SGHVS, CDR2 FQNEAQ. CDR3 loop: CASSLEAASGVSSYEQYF. The CDR3 nucleotides are TGTGCCAGCAGCTTAGAAGCGGCTAGCGGGGTTAGCTCCTACGAGCAGTACTTC.